This TCR beta chain was sequenced during a study of OX40 agonist ivuxolimab in advanced cancers. At the level of the study: The dose-escalation cohort was approximately 84% male, with a mean age of around 60 years, ranging about 20 to 85. Findings and limits, study-wide: Certain nonresponders additionally had low normalized T-cell clonal expansion. CD8+ T cells averaged more expanded clones than CD4+.

Libraries were prepared by immunoSEQ multiplex PCR; TCRdb keeps only in-frame clonotypes and omits some of them. This sample has 50,000 to 70,000 clones, with around 78% found just once. With respect to this clone: The antigen is not known.

CDR3 size: 16 residues. Losses at the gene ends were 4 bases for V and 0 bases for J; bases not matched to a gene: 4. Germline V lookup: CDR1 SGHAT, CDR2 FQNNGV. The source was CD4+ or CD8+ T cells sorted from blood, collected in a trial of the OX40 agonist ivuxolimab. This receptor was identified in an adult with an advanced solid tumor such as melanoma, head and neck, liver or kidney cancer. The chain recombines TRBV11-2 with TRBJ2-3, with 10 bases that match TRBD2. This CDR3 reads CASSSLAGASTDTQYF. Written as DNA, the CDR3 is TGTGCCAGCAGCTCCCTAGCGGGGGCCAGCACAGATACGCAGTATTTT.